This T cell receptor (beta chain) was sequenced during a study of tumor and adjacent non-tumor tissue in lung cancer. V dropped 5 bases and J dropped 9 bases, with 13 bases sitting between them. Germline values: CDR1 MDHEN, CDR2 SYDVKM. The CDR3 has 12 residues. Notes on this clonotype: The target antigen is unknown. A read error may be the cause here, since a much bigger clone is one base away.

RNA was extracted from bulk tissue without any cell sorting. The normal lung tissue was taken more than 3 cm from the tumor edge. Newly diagnosed lung cancer patients had thoracic surgery in China, August–late 2014, without prior chemotherapy. Study-wide results and limits: Tumor TCR diversity, when higher, was linked to shorter survival.

TCRbeta libraries were built with three rounds of nested PCR, modified from ARM-PCR. In TCRdb, the multiplex PCR reads were re-called with MiXCR into one record per CDR3 protein. This table has 65,000 to 75,000 distinct CDR3 sequences, around 80% appearing once. The TCR originated in a man between 60 and 70 years old with non-small cell lung cancer. The V gene is TRBV28, the J gene TRBJ1-2; no firm D call. Sample: distant non-tumor lung tissue. CDR3 nucleotide sequence: TGTGCCAGCAGTCCAGAGGTGTATTGCTACACCTTC. As protein: CASSPEVYCYTF.